The source of this T cell receptor beta chain is a study of blood T cell repertoires in COVID-19. Overall study context: T cells, B-cell-depleted T cells, or PBMCs provided the cDNA or gDNA that served as material.

Assignments of participants to cohorts depended upon their own reported clinical history. Participants classified as exposed had met a COVID-19 case within 2 weeks before study entry. Authors' analysis steps: Cell counts per sample came from amplifying reference gene primers. The repertoire was sequenced with immunoSEQ multiplex PCR; TCRdb's copy has only in-frame clones and lacks some. V, J and clone size were drawn from that table, and D and trimming were deduced from the DNA. The sample has 200,000 to 250,000 clones, 80% to 90% seen once. Germline CDR1 is SGHRS and CDR2 is YFSETQ. CDR3 length equals 16 residues. The germline V and J ends were trimmed by 3 bases and 7 bases, with 21 bases remaining between them.

The chain has TRBV5-1 and TRBJ2-3; D may be TRBD1 (6 bases). Source material: PBMCs or T cells enriched from blood (not recorded which). This sequence was found in a woman aged 30 to 39 who had been exposed to COVID-19. The CDR3 region is CASSYLAGESKNTQYF. CDR3 DNA sequence: TGCGCCAGCAGCTACCTGGCAGGGGAGTCGAAAAATACGCAGTATTTT. Using reference TRBV5-1 and TRBJ2-3 for the parts outside the CDR3, the full variable domain is KAGVTQTPRYLIKTRGQQVTLSCSPISGHRSVSWYQQTPGQGLQFLFEYFSETQRNKGNFPGRFSGRQFSNSRSEMNVSTLELGDSALYLCASSYLAGESKNTQYFGPGTRLTVL.